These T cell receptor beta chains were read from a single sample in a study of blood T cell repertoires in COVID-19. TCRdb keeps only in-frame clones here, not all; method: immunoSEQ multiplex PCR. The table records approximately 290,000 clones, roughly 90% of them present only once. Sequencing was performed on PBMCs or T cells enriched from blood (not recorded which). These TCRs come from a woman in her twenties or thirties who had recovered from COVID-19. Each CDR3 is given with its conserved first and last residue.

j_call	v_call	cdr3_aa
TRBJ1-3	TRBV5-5	CASSLVSGGNGNTIYF
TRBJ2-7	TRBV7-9	CASSLLGRQNTSSYEQYF
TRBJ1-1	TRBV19	CASSIGAGRLNTEAFF
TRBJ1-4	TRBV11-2	CASSLGQSNEKLFF
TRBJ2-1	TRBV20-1	CSGGLLHEQFF
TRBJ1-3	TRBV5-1	CASSLAGDRRNTIYF
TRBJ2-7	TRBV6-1	CASSEMVSVYEQYF
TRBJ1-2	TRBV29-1	CSVESRAYGYTF
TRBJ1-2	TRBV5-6	CASSLAGQGGYTF
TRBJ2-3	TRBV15	CATSRVDRGPLKDTQYF
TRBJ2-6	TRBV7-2	CASSLVAGGSGANVLTF
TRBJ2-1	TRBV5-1	CASSAGDRAEQFF
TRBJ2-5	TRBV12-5	CASGPDRGLGETQYF
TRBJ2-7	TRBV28	CASSLPGLAGDF
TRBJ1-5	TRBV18	CASSDRDQPQHF
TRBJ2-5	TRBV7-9	CASSVQKETQYF
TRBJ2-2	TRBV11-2	CASSLVRDRGREELFF
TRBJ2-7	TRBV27	CASSSRAGFPYEQYF
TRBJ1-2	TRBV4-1	CASTEQGYGYTF
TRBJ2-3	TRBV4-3	CASSQISGRRKGDTQYF
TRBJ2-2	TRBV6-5	CASIPDYGNTGELFF
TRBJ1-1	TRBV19	CASSIFFPGETEAFF
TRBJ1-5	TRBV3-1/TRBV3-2	CASSQGGGKPQHF
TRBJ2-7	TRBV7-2	CASRRTSGATSYEQYF
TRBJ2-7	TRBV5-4	CATQGTTYEQYF
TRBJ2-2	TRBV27	CASSFTGKGTGELFF
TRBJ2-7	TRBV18	CASSRSRDSGGERYF
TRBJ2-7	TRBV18	CASSPTGQGIYEQYF
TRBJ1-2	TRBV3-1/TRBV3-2	CASSRRDGYTF
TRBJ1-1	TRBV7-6	CASSSSPTGNTEAFF
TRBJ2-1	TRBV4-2	CASSRETSGRFNEQFF
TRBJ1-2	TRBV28	CASSTTGNYGYTF
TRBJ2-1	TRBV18	CASSPRGGDEQFF
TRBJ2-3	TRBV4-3	CASSQVPSGGTDTQYF
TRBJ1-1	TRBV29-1	CSVEVENTEAFF
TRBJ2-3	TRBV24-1	CATSDSQTGLGAQYF
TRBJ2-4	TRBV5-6	CASSSILAGSSKNIQYF
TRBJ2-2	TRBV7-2	CASSLRLAGVLANTGELFF
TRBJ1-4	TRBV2	CASSLETGGEKLFF
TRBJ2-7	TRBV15	CATSRDGTSGANYEQYF
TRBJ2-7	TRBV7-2	CASSSGGGRLYEQYF
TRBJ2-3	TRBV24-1	CATRRTGTDTQYF